One and the same sample provided the 32 T cell receptor delta chains below, sequenced in a study of gamma-delta chains in newborns, infants, children. TCRdb reprocessed the reads using CATT. The sample consists of about 5,000 delta-chain clones, approximately 3% of them appearing once. Sequences were obtained from blood. All receptors derive from a child who was a newborn, infant or young child, either healthy, febrile or measles-vaccinated (not recorded which).

With regard to this clone: A far larger clone is only one base removed, so a read error is likely. Distinct nucleotide sequences in the sample also encode this CDR3. The chain recombines TRDV2 with TRDJ3; 10 nucleotides align to TRDD3. Germline loops: CDR1 GEAIGNYY, CDR2 EKD. The CDR3 runs 16 residues. The CDR3 sequence is CACDVLGDWDTRQMFF. The CDR3, as DNA: TGTGCCTGTGACGTACTGGGGGATTGGGATACCCGACAGATGTTTTTC.

Details on this clone: The translation of this DNA and the TCRdb protein of a much larger clone differ at residue 12, probably owing to a read error; the protein shown here is translated from the DNA. This sequence joins TRDV2 and TRDJ3, with 8 bases matching TRDD3. Germline lookup yields CDR1 GEAIGNYY and CDR2 EKD. The CDR3 runs to 16 residues. CDR3 amino acids: CACTGGSSWDTQQMFF. The CDR3 coding sequence is TGTGCCTGTACTGGGGGGAGCTCCTGGGACACCCAACAGATGTTTTTC.

This clone was seen a handful of times. TCRdb pairs this DNA with a much larger clone's protein that differs at residue 5, likely a read error; the protein shown was translated from the DNA. This sequence joins TRDV2 and TRDJ3; D ambiguous. The ends were cut back, 3 bases at V and 2 bases at J, with 16 bases in the middle. Germline V gene lookup returns CDR1 GEAIGNYY and CDR2 EKD. The CDR3 runs to 18 residues. The chain's CDR3 is CACDFRISTAWDTRQMFF. The CDR3 DNA sequence: TGTGCCTGTGACTTCAGGATTTCGACCGCCTGGGACACCCGACAGATGTTTTTC.

Turning to this clone: The protein given by TCRdb reflects a much larger clone and differs at residue 16 from this DNA's translation, likely from a read error; the protein shown is the DNA's translation. J is TRDJ3 and V is TRDV2; TRDD3 matches at 8 bases. The germline V gene encodes CDR1 GEAIGNYY and CDR2 EKD. The CDR3 runs 18 residues. The CDR3 loop reads CACDTGYASSWDTRQVFF. In DNA form, the CDR3 reads TGTGCCTGTGACACGGGATACGCTAGCTCCTGGGACACCCGACAGGTGTTTTTC.

This clone was found a few times. One end of the junction is discordant with germline, which a read error may explain. Other DNA sequences in this specimen translate into the identical CDR3. The rearrangement joins TRDV2 to TRDJ2; 8 positions match TRDD3. From germline, CDR1 is GEAIGNYY and CDR2 EKD. This CDR3 has 18 residues. As DNA, the CDR3 is TGTGCCTGTGATCCTCGGTACTGGGGGTCAGCTTTGACAGCGCAACTCTTCTTT. Protein product: CACDPRYWGSALTAQLFF.

Details on this clone: With a far larger clone one base away, a read error is the likely cause. This rearrangement joins TRDV2 to TRDJ3, with 7 bases matching TRDD3. The CDR3 sequence is 16 residues long. The germline CDR1 and CDR2 sequences are GEAIGNYY and EKD. Unmatched junction bases numbered 1, after V lost 1 base and J lost 2 bases. The CDR3 spells CACDTGDAWDTRQMFF. The CDR3 nucleotides are TGTGCCTGTGACACGGGGGATGCCTGGGACACCCGACAGATGTTTTTC.

This clone rates as medium-sized. Other DNA variants within this sample encode the same CDR3. The chain links TRDV2 to TRDJ3, with 13 nucleotides matching TRDD3. The CDR3 is 19 amino acids. V was pared by 3 bases and J by 0 bases, with 4 bases of the junction left unmatched. Germline CDR1 and CDR2: GEAIGNYY and EKD. In DNA form, the CDR3 reads TGTGCCTGTGACGTACTGGGGGATACGAGCTCCTGGGACACCCGACAGATGTTTTTC. This gives the protein CACDVLGDTSSWDTRQMFF.

In regard to this clone: The junction and the germline gene differ at one end; a read error may be behind it. This CDR3 reads CACDTVGATTAHLFF. DNA of the CDR3: TGTGCCTGTGACACAGTGGGGGCTACGACAGCACACCTCTTCTTT. The rearrangement joins TRDV2 to TRDJ2; D is possibly TRDD3 (6 bases). In germline, CDR1 is GEAIGNYY, CDR2 EKD. CDR3 size: 15 residues.

This clone was recorded a few times. The TCRdb protein comes from a much larger clone and disagrees with this DNA's translation at residue 9, likely due to a read error; the protein given here is derived from the DNA. The V and J genes are TRDV2 and TRDJ2; TRDD3 matches 9 bases. Unmatched junction bases numbered 1, after V lost 0 bases and J lost 9 bases. CDR1 and CDR2 from the germline V gene are GEAIGNYY and EKD. The CDR3 is 13 residues long. Written as DNA, the CDR3 is TGTGCCTGTGACACCTGGGGGATAACACAACTCTTCTTT. Translation: CACDTWGITQLFF.

Only a few counts were recorded for this clone. The TCRdb protein, from a much larger clone, departs from this DNA's translation at residue 16, likely by read error; the protein shown derives from the DNA. In nucleotides, the CDR3 is TGTGCCTGTGACACCGTTGGGGGATACTCCTGGGACACCCGACAGACGTTTTTC. Translation gives CACDTVGGYSWDTRQTFF. The chain links TRDV2 to TRDJ3, with TRDD3 identical over 10 bases. CDR3 length: 18 residues. Germline CDR1 and CDR2: GEAIGNYY and EKD.

Comment on this clone: TCRdb attributes to this sequence the protein of a much larger clone, which differs from the DNA translation at residue 8; a read error is likely, and the protein displayed is translated from the DNA. This sample also contains other DNA sequences that code for the same CDR3. This sequence joins TRDV2 and TRDJ3; 8 positions agree with TRDD3. CDR3 length: 16 amino acids. Trimming removed 3 bases from V and 4 bases from J; junction bases left unmatched: 4. Germline-derived CDR1 and CDR2 are GEAIGNYY and EKD. This CDR3 is CACDVLGAWDTRQMFF. CDR3 DNA sequence: TGTGCCTGTGACGTACTGGGGGCTTGGGACACCCGACAGATGTTTTTC.

This clone has just a few counts. Since a much larger clone is just one base distant, this may be a read error. The sample contains more than one DNA sequence encoding this CDR3. The V gene is TRDV1, the J gene TRDJ1; D is possibly TRDD3 (6 bases). CDR3 size: 15 residues. Germline CDR1 TSWWSYY, CDR2 QGS. Between the trimmed V and J ends, which lost 5 bases and 5 bases, there was a span of 18 bases. The CDR3 bases are TGTGCTCTTGGGAACGGACCTCGGGGGACTGATAAACTCATCTTT. Its protein is CALGNGPRGTDKLIF.

This clone is labeled medium-sized. A single base is all that separates this from a far larger clone, so a read error is likely. The chain joins TRDV2 to TRDJ3; 11 bases are shared with TRDD3. Germline V lookup: CDR1 GEAIGNYY, CDR2 EKD. This CDR3 is built from 18 residues. The junction had 5 bases not matched to a gene; V was cut back by 3 bases and J by 2 bases. The CDR3 DNA follows: TGTGCCTGTGACGCCGTACTGGGGGATACCTGGGACACCCGACAGATGTTTTTC. Protein: CACDAVLGDTWDTRQMFF.

Remarks on this clone: Since a much larger clone is just one base distant, this may be a read error. The V and J genes are TRDV2 and TRDJ3; 7 bases fit TRDD3. CDR1 GEAIGNYY and CDR2 EKD come from the germline V gene. CDR3 length: 19 residues. CDR3 bases: TGTGCCTGTGACACTGAGGGATACCCCAGCTCCTGGGACACCCGACAGATGTTCTTC. It is translated as CACDTEGYPSSWDTRQMFF.

This chain connects TRDV2 to TRDJ2, with 9 bases matching TRDD3. The CDR3 runs to 18 residues. V gave up 2 bases and J gave up 1 base; unmatched junction bases: 10. Per the germline V gene, CDR1 is GEAIGNYY and CDR2 is EKD. The CDR3 protein is CACDSLRGILDLTAQLFF. The CDR3 region has the DNA TGTGCCTGTGACAGCTTACGGGGGATACTTGATTTGACAGCACAACTCTTCTTT.

This clone was counted a few times. Only one base separates this from a far larger clonotype, so it likely reflects a read error. CDR3 region: CACDTGLGGTRPDKLIF. The CDR3 DNA sequence: TGTGCCTGTGACACGGGTCTGGGGGGTACGCGTCCCGATAAACTCATCTTT. The chain employs TRDV2 and TRDJ1; 7 positions agree with TRDD3. This CDR3 has 17 residues. Germline V gives CDR1 GEAIGNYY, CDR2 EKD. Unmatched junction bases numbered 13, after V lost 1 base and J lost 3 bases.

This clone turned up a few times. TCRdb pairs this DNA with a much larger clone's protein that differs at residue 4, likely a read error; the protein shown was translated from the DNA. The V and J genes are TRDV1 and TRDJ1; 8 nucleotides align to TRDD3. Germline V CDR1 and CDR2: TSWWSYY, QGS. The CDR3 consists of 20 residues. The CDR3 loop is CALVERRSVGYAGYTDKLIF. CDR3 nucleotide sequence: TGTGCTCTTGTGGAACGGAGAAGCGTGGGATACGCGGGGTACACCGATAAACTCATCTTT.

The V and J genes are TRDV2 and TRDJ3; TRDD3 aligns across 9 bases. CDR1 and CDR2 from the germline V gene are GEAIGNYY and EKD. This CDR3 contains 18 residues. Trimming took 1 base from V and 2 from J; bases not matched to a gene: 5. CDR3 DNA: TGTGCCTGTGACACGTACTGGGGGAGCCCCTGGGACACCCGACAGATGTTTTTC. It specifies CACDTYWGSPWDTRQMFF.

The sample holds a few counts of this clone. TCRdb attributes to this sequence the protein of a much larger clone, which differs from the DNA translation at residue 8; a read error is likely, and the protein displayed is translated from the DNA. The V and J genes are TRDV1 and TRDJ1; the match to TRDD3 covers 7 bases. J was trimmed by 0 bases and V by 0 bases; bases with no gene match: 13. CDR3 size: 19 residues. In germline, CDR1 is TSWWSYY, CDR2 QGS. DNA for the CDR3: TGTGCTCTTGGGGAACTTCCTGCTGATTGGGGGAATTACACCGATAAACTCATCTTT. Translation: CALGELPADWGNYTDKLIF.

As regards this clone: This sequence is one base from a far larger clone and is likely a read error. The chain links TRDV2 to TRDJ3; TRDD3 matches 12 bases. CDR1 is GEAIGNYY and CDR2 is EKD in the germline V gene. The CDR3 has 22 amino acids. Trimming removed 0 bases from V and 1 base from J; junction bases left unmatched: 12. CDR3 loop: CACDTVRWGIRLRSWDTRQMFF. Here the CDR3 DNA reads TGTGCCTGTGACACCGTCCGCTGGGGGATACGCTTACGGTCCTGGGACACCCGACAGATGTTTTTC.

By share of the sample, this clone is large. V gene TRDV1 combines with J gene TRDJ2; TRDD3 agrees at 9 bases. Germline V lookup: CDR1 TSWWSYY, CDR2 QGS. There are 15 residues in the CDR3. Losses at the gene ends were 2 bases for V and 6 bases for J; bases not matched to a gene: 4. CDR3 sequence reads: CALGEGGYWAAQLFF. The CDR3 nucleotides are TGTGCTCTTGGGGAAGGGGGATACTGGGCAGCACAACTCTTCTTT.

This chain joins TRDV2 and TRDJ2, with 11 nucleotides matching TRDD3. V dropped 3 bases and J dropped 3; count of bases not matched to a gene: 5. Germline V CDR1 and CDR2: GEAIGNYY, EKD. The CDR3 has 16 residues. CDR3 amino acids: CACDAWGIRVTAQLFF. The CDR3, as DNA: TGTGCCTGTGACGCTTGGGGGATACGAGTGACAGCACAACTCTTCTTT.

This clone has more than one count but fewer than ten. Germline is not matched at one junction end, which may reflect a read error. The gene calls are TRDV2 and TRDJ3; 12 bases align to TRDD3. Per the germline V gene, CDR1 is GEAIGNYY and CDR2 is EKD. The length of the CDR3 is 19 residues. The CDR3 is CACDTLTGGYSWDTRQMFF. Written as DNA, the CDR3 is TGTGCCTGTGACACGCTTACTGGGGGATACTCCTGGGACACCCGGCAGATGTTTTTC.

A note on this clone: This likely came from a read error, as a far larger clone is one base away. Different DNA sequences within this sample yield the same CDR3. The rearrangement links TRDV2 to TRDJ2; 13 bases are shared with TRDD3. The CDR3 has 15 amino acids. The germline gives CDR1 GEAIGNYY, CDR2 EKD. The CDR3 DNA reads as TGTGCCTGTGACATACTGGGGGATACGACAGCGCAACTCTTCTTT. This encodes CACDILGDTTAQLFF.

In regard to this clone: This DNA's translation and the protein TCRdb lists, from a much larger clone, do not match at residue 6, likely due to a read error; the protein shown is translated from the DNA. Other DNA sequences in this specimen translate into the identical CDR3. J is TRDJ1 and V is TRAV29/DV5, with 10 bases lining up with TRDD3. The CDR3 contains 16 residues. Germline assignment: CDR1 NSMFDY and CDR2 ISSIKDK. V lost 0 bases, J lost 2 bases, and 7 bases stayed unmatched. The CDR3 here is CAASEELLGDTDKLIF. DNA of the CDR3: TGTGCAGCAAGCGAGGAACTACTGGGGGATACCGATAAACTCATCTTT.

This clone was counted only a few times. Sequence at one end of the junction differs from germline and may be a read error. The V call is TRDV1, the J call TRDJ1, with D possibly being TRDD2 (8 bases). CDR3 length: 19 amino acids. CDR1 TSWWSYY and CDR2 QGS come from the germline V gene. CDR3 amino acids: CAPGELPTDWGNYTDKPIF. CDR3 DNA: TGTGCTCCTGGGGAACTTCCTACTGATTGGGGGAATTACACCGATAAACCCATCTTT.

By sample share, this clone is medium-sized (0.01 to 0.1%). With a much larger clone just one base away, this may be a read error. The chain carries TRDV2 and TRDJ2; 12 nucleotides align to TRDD3. V shed 0 bases, J shed 0 bases, and the junction held 4 bases outside the gene matches. The CDR3 is made up of 18 amino acids. Germline CDR1 is GEAIGNYY and CDR2 is EKD. The CDR3 loop is CACDTNWGILALTAQLFF. The CDR3 bases are TGTGCCTGTGACACCAACTGGGGGATACTGGCTTTGACAGCACAACTCTTCTTT.

On this clone: A much larger clonotype is one base distant, so this may be a read error. This sequence joins TRDV2 and TRDJ3; 8 positions agree with TRDD3. Germline lookup yields CDR1 GEAIGNYY and CDR2 EKD. The CDR3 totals 20 residues. This chain's CDR3 is CARDTALGVQSSWDTRQMFF. CDR3 nucleotide sequence: TGTGCCCGTGACACCGCACTGGGGGTCCAGAGCTCCTGGGACACCCGACAGATGTTTTTC.

This clone was picked up a small number of times. A far bigger clonotype differs at one base, so this is likely a read error. The genes are TRDV2 and TRDJ3, with a tentative D call TRDD3 (6 bases). This CDR3 has 16 amino acids. V was pared by 2 bases and J by 4 bases, with 11 bases between. The germline V gene encodes CDR1 GEAIGNYY and CDR2 EKD. As DNA, the CDR3 is TGTGCCTGTGACAGAAGATACGGATGGGACACCCGACAGATGTTTTTC. Translated: CACDRRYGWDTRQMFF.

Regarding this clone: A much bigger clone sits one base away, suggesting this may be a read error. This chain links TRDV1 with TRDJ2; no definite D call. The germline CDR1 and CDR2 sequences are TSWWSYY and QGS. The CDR3 runs 15 residues. CDR3 bases: TGTGCTCTTAGGGAACGCGGTCTCCCAACAGCACAACTCTTCTTT. Translating it yields CALRERGLPTAQLFF.

This clone was counted between two and nine times. With only one base between it and a far larger clone, this is likely a read error. The chain joins TRDV1 to TRDJ2; 11 bases are shared with TRDD3. The J segment lost 4 bases and the V segment lost 1 base, leaving 17 bases of the junction unmatched. Germline V gene sequence: CDR1 TSWWSYY, CDR2 QGS. This CDR3 spans 21 amino acids. The CDR3, as DNA: TGTGCTCTTGGGGAACCCACCCTATTCTTACTGGGGGATAGGGCGACAGCACAACTCTTCTTT. This encodes CALGEPTLFLLGDRATAQLFF.

Turning to this clone: A read error is likely here: a far larger clone is one base away. The sample holds other DNA sequences that translate to the same CDR3. The rearrangement joins TRDV2 to TRDJ2; 8 nucleotides align to TRDD3. Germline CDR1 GEAIGNYY, CDR2 EKD. The CDR3 runs 19 residues. V was pared by 0 bases and J by 4 bases, with 15 bases of the junction left unmatched. DNA of the CDR3: TGTGCCTGTGACACCCTTCCTCTGGGGGACACGCGTAGGACAGCACAACTCTTCTTT. Its translation is CACDTLPLGDTRRTAQLFF.